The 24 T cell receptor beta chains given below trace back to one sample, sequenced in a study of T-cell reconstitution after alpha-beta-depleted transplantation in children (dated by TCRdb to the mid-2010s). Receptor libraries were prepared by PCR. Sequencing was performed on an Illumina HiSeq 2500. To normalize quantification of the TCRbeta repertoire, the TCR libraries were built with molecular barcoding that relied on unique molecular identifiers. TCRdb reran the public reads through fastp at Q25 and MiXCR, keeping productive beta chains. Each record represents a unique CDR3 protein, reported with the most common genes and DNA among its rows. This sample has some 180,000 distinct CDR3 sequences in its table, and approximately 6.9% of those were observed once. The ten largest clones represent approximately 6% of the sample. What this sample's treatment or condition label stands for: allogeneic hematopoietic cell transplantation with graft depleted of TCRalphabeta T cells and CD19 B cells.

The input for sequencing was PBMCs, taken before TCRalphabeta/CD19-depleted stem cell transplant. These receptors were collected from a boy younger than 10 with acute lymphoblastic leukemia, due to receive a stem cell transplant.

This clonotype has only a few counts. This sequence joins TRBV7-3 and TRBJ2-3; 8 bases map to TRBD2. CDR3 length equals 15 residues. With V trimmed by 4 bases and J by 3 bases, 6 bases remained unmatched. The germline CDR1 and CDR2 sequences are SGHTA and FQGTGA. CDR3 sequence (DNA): TGTGCCAGCAGCTCAGGGACTAGGGCTACAGATACGCAGTATTTT. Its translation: CASSSGTRATDTQYF.

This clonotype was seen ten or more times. Written as DNA, the CDR3 is TGTGCCAGCAGTGCCAGGGGAGGCGACACGCAGTATTTT. Encoded protein: CASSARGGDTQYF. V is TRBV12-3 or TRBV12-4 and J is TRBJ2-3, with D perhaps given as TRBD1 or TRBD2 (6 bases each). The CDR3 is 13 amino acids. V was shortened by 5 bases and J by 9 bases, with 15 bases between the two germline ends.

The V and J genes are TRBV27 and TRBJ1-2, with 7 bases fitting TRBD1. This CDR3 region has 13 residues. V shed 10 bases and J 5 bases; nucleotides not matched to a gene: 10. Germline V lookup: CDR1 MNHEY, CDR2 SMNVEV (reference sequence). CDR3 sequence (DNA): TGTGCCACCCGAGGACAGGAGGGATATGGCTACACCTTC. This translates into CATRGQEGYGYTF.

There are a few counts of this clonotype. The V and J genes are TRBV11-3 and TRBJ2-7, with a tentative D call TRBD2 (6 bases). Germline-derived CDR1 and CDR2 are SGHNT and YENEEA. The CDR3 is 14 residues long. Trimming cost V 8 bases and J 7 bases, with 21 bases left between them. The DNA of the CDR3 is TGTGCCAGCGGATTCTCGGGACTGGATATGGAGCAGTACTTC. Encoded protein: CASGFSGLDMEQYF.

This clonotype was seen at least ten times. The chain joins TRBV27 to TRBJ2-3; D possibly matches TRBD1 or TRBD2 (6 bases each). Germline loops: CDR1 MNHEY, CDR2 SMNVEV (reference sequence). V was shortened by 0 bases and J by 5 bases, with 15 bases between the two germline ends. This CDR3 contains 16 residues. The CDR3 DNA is TGTGCCAGCAGTTTATCCCAAGGGGGAGGAGGAGATACGCAGTATTTT. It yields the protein CASSLSQGGGGDTQYF.

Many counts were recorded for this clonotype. The CDR3 reads CASSAAPSNNEQFF. In DNA form, the CDR3 reads TGCGCCAGTTCAGCGGCTCCATCTAACAATGAGCAGTTCTTC. V is TRBV5-1 and J is TRBJ2-1; possible D gene TRBD2, 5 bases. V was clipped by 8 bases and J by 5 bases, with 17 bases between them. Germline V lookup: CDR1 SGHRS, CDR2 YFSETQ. CDR3 length: 14 residues.

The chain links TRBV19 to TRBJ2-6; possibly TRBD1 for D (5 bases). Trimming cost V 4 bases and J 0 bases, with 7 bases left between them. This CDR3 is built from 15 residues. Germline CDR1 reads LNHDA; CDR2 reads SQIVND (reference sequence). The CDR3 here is CASSTTASGANVLTF. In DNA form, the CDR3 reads TGTGCCAGTAGTACGACAGCCTCTGGGGCCAACGTCCTGACTTTC.

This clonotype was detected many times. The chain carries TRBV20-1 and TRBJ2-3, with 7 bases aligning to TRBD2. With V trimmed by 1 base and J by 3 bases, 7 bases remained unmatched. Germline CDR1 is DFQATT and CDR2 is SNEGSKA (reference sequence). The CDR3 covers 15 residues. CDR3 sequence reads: CSARGEGIGTDTQYF. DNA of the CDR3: TGCAGTGCTAGAGGGGAGGGGATAGGAACAGATACGCAGTATTTT.

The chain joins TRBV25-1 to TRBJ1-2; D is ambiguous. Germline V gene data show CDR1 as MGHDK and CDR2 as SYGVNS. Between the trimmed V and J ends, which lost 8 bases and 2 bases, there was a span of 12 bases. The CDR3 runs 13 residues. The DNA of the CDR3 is TGTGCCAGCCGACCTCCAGGAAACTATGGCTACACCTTC. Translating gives CASRPPGNYGYTF.

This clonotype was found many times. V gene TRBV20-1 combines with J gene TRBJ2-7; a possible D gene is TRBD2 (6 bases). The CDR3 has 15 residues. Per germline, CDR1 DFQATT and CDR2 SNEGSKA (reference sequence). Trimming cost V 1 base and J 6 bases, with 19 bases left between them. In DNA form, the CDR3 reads TGCAGTGCTAGAGCCACGGTCGGGAGCAGTCGCGAGCAGTACTTC. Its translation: CSARATVGSSREQYF.

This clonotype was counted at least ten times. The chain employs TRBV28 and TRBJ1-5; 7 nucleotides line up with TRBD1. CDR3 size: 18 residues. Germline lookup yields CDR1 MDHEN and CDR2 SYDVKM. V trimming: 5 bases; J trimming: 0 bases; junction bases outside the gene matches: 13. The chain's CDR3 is CASSVDRAQRYSNQPQHF. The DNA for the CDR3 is TGTGCCAGCAGTGTTGACAGGGCGCAAAGGTATAGCAATCAGCCCCAGCATTTT. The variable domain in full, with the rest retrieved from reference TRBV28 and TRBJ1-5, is DVKVTQSSRYLVKRTGEKVFLECVQDMDHENMFWYRQDPGLGLRLIYFSYDVKMKEKGDIPEGYSVSREKKERFSLILESASTNQTSMYLCASSVDRAQRYSNQPQHFGDGTRLSIL.

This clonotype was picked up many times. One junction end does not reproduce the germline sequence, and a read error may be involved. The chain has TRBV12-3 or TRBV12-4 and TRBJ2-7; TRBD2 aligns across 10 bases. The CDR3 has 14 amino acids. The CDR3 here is CASSIAGGPYEQYF. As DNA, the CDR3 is TGTGCCAGCAGTATAGCGGGGGGCCCCTACGAGCAGTACTTC.

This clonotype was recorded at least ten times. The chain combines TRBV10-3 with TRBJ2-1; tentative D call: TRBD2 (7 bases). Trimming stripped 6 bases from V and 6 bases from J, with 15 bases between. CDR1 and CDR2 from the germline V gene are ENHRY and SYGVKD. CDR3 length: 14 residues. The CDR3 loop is CAIRGGGAANEQFF. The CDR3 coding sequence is TGTGCCATCAGGGGAGGGGGGGCAGCCAATGAGCAGTTCTTC.

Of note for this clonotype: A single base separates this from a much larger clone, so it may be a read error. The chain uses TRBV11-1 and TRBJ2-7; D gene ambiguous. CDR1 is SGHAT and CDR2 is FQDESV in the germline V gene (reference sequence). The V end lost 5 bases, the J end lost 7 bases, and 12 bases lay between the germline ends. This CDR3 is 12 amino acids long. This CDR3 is CASSDSGWEQYF. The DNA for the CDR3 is TGTGCCAGCAGCGATTCCGGGTGGGAGCAGTACTTC.

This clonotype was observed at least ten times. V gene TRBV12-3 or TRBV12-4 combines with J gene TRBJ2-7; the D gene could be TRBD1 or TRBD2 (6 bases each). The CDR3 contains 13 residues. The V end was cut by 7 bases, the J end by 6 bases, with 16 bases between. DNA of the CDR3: TGTGCCAGCACCGACAGGAGGGTGGGCGAGCAGTACTTC. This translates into CASTDRRVGEQYF.

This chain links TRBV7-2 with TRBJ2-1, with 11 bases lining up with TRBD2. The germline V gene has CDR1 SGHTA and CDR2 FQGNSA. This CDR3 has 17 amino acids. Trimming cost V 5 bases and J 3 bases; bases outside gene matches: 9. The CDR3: CASSPPPGTSGYNEQFF. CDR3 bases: TGTGCCAGCAGCCCCCCCCCCGGGACTAGCGGCTACAATGAGCAGTTCTTC.

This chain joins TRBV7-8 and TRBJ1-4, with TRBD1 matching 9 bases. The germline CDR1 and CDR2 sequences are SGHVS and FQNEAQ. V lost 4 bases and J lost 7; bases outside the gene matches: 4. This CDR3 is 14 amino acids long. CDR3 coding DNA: TGTGCCAGCAGCTCGGGACAGGGTTTTGAAAAACTGTTTTTT. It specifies CASSSGQGFEKLFF.

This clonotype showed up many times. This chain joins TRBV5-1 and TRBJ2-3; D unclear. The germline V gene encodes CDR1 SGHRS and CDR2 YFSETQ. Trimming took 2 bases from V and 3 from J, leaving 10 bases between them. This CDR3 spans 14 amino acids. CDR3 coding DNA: TGCGCCAGCAGCTTCGAGCCCAGAACAGATACGCAGTATTTT. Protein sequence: CASSFEPRTDTQYF.

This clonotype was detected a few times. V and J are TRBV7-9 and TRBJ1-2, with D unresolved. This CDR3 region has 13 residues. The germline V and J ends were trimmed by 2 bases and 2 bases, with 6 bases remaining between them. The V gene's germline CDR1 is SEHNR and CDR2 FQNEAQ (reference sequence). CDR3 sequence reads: CASSLSTNYGYTF. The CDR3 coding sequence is TGTGCCAGCAGCTTATCCACGAACTATGGCTACACCTTC.

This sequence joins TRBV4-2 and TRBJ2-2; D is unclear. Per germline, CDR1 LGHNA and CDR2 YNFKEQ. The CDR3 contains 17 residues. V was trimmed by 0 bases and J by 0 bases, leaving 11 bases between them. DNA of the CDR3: TGTGCCAGCAGCCAAGATCATCGAGCAGCGAACACCGGGGAGCTGTTTTTT. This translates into CASSQDHRAANTGELFF.

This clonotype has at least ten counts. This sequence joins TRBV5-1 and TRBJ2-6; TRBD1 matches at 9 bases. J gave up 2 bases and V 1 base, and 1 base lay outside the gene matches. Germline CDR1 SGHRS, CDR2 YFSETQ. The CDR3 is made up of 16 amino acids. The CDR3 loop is CASSLWDRAGANVLTF. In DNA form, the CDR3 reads TGCGCCAGCAGCTTGTGGGACAGGGCTGGGGCCAACGTCCTGACTTTC.

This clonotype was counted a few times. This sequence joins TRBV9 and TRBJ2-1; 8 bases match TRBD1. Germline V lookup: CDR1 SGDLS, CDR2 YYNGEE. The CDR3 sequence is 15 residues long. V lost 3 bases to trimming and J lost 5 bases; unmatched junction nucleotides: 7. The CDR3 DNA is TGTGCCAGCAGCGCGCGGACAGGGCGGGACAATGAGCAGTTCTTC. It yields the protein CASSARTGRDNEQFF.

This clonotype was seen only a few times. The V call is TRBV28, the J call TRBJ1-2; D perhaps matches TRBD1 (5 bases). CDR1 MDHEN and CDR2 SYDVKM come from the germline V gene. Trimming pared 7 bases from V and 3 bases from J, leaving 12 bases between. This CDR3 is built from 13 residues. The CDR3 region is CASTYDSDYGYTF. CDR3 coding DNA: TGTGCCAGCACTTACGACAGCGACTATGGCTACACCTTC.

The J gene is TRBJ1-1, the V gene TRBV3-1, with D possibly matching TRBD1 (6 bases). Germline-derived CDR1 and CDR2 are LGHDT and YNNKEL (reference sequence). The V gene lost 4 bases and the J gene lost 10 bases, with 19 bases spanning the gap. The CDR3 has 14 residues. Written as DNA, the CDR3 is TGTGCCAGCAGCCTGGCCGCCGGGACATCGCCAGCTTTCTTT. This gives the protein CASSLAAGTSPAFF.